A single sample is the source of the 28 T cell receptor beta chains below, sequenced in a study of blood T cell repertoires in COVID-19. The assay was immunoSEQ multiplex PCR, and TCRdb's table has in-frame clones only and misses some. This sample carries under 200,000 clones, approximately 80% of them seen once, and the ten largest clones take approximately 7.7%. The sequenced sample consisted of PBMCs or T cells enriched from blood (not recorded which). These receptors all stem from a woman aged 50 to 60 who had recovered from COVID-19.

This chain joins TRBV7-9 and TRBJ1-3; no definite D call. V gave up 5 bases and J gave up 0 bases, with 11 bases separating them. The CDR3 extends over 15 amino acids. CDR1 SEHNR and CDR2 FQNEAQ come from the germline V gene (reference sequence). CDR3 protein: CASSPVLPSGNTIYF. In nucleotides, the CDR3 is TGTGCCAGCAGCCCAGTATTACCCTCTGGAAACACCATATATTTT.

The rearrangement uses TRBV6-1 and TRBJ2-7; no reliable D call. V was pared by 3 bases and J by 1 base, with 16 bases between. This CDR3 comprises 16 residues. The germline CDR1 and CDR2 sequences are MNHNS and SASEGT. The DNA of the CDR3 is TGTGCCAGCAGTGATTCGTCCGGGTCCTCATCCTACGAGCAGTACTTC. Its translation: CASSDSSGSSSYEQYF.

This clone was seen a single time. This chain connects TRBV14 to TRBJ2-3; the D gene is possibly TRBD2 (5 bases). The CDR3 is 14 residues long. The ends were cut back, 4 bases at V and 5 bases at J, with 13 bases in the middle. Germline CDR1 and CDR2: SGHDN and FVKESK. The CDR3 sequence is CASSRTSRRDTQYF. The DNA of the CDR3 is TGTGCCAGCAGCCGGACTTCCCGAAGAGATACGCAGTATTTT. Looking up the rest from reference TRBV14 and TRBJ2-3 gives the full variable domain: EAGVTQFPSHSVIEKGQTVTLRCDPISGHDNLYWYRRVMGKEIKFLLHFVKESKQDESGMPNNRFLAERTGGTYSTLKVQPAELEDSGVYFCASSRTSRRDTQYFGPGTRLTVL.

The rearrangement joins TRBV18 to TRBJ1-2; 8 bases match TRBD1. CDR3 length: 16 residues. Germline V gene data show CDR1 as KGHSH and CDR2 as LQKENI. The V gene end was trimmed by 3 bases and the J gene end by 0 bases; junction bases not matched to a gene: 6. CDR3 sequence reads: CASSPAGTGANYGYTF. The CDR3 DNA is TGTGCCAGCTCACCGGCAGGGACAGGAGCTAACTATGGCTACACCTTC.

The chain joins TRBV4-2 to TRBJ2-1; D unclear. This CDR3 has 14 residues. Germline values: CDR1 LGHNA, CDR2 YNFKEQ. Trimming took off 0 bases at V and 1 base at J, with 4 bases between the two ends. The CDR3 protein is CASSQDVSYNEQFF. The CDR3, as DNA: TGTGCCAGCAGCCAAGACGTTTCCTACAATGAGCAGTTCTTC.

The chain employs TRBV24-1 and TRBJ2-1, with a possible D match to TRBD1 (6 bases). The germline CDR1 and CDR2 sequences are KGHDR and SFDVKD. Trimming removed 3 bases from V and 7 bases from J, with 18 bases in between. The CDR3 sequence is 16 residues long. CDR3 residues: CATSDGGGRITNEQFF. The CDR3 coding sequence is TGTGCCACCAGTGATGGTGGGGGCCGTATTACGAATGAGCAGTTCTTC.

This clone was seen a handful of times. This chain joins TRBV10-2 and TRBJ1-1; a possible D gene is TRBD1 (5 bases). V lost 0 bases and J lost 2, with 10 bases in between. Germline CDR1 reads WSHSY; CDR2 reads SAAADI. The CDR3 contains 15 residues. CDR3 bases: TGCGCCAGCAGTGAGTCCCCGGACACAAACACTGAAGCTTTCTTT. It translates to CASSESPDTNTEAFF.

This chain's CDR3 is CASSPQSRDTQYF. The CDR3 coding sequence is TGCGCCAGCAGCCCACAGAGTAGAGATACGCAGTATTTT. This sequence joins TRBV4-3 and TRBJ2-3; D gene unclear. Germline loops: CDR1 LGHNA, CDR2 YSLEER. CDR3 length: 13 amino acids. The V and J ends lost 4 bases and 5 bases respectively, with 10 bases between them.

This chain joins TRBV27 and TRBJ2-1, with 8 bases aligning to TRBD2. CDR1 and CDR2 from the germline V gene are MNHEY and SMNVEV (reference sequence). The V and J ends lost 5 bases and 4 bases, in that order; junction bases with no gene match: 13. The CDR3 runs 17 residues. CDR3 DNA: TGTGCCAGCAGTCCCCGTGGTCTAGCGGGTGGGTACAATGAGCAGTTCTTC. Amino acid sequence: CASSPRGLAGGYNEQFF.

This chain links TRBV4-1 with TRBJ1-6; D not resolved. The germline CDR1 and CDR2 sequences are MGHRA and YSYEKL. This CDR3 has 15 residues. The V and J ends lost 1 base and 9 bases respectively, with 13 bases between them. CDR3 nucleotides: TGCGCCAGCAGCCAAGGCCGAGGGATACTTTCACCCCTCCACTTT. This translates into CASSQGRGILSPLHF.

CDR3 residues: CASSGVPYNEQFF. For the CDR3, the DNA is TGTGCCAGCAGTGGAGTTCCCTACAATGAGCAGTTCTTC. The chain uses TRBV7-3 and TRBJ2-1; D is unclear. There are 13 residues in the CDR3. Germline V CDR1 and CDR2: SGHTA, FQGTGA. V shed 6 bases and J shed 2 bases, with 8 bases lying between them.

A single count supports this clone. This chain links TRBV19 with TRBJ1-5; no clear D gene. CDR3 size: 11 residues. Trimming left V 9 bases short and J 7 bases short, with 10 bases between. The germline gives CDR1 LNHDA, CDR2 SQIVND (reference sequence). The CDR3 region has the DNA TGTGCCAGCGGGGAGGTCCAGCCCCAGCATTTT. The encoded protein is CASGEVQPQHF.

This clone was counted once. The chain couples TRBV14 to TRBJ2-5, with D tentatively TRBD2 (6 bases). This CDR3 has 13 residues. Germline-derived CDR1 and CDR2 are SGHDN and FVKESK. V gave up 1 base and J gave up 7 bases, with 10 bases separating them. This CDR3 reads CASSQGLEGTQYF. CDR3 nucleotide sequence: TGTGCCAGCAGCCAAGGACTAGAGGGGACCCAGTACTTC.

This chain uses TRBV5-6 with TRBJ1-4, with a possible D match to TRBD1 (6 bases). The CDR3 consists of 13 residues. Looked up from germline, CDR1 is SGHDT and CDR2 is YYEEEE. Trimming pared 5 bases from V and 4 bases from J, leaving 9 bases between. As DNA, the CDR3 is TGTGCCAGCAGAGGACAGCATAATGAAAAACTGTTTTTT. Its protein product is CASRGQHNEKLFF.

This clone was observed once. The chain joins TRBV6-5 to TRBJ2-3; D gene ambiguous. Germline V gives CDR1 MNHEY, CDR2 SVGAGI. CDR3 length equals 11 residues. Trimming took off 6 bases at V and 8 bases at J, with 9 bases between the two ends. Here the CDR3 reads CASSPRGTQYF. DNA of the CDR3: TGTGCCAGCAGCCCCCGCGGTACGCAGTATTTT.

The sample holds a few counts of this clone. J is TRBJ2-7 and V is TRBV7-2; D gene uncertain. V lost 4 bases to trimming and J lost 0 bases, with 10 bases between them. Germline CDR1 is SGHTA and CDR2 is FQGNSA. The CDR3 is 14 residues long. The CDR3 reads CASSSRGTSYEQYF. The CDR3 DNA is TGTGCCAGCAGCTCCAGAGGAACCTCCTACGAGCAGTACTTC.

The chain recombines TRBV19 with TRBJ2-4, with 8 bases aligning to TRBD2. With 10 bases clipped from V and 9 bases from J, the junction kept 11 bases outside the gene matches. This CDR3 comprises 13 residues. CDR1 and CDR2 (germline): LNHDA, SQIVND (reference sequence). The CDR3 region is CATLQGGGSIQYF. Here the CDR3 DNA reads TGTGCCACCCTACAAGGCGGGGGGAGCATTCAGTACTTC.

CDR3 bases: TGTGCCAGCAGCTTAGGGTCATTAGAGATATACGAGCAGTACTTC. This sequence encodes CASSLGSLEIYEQYF. This rearrangement joins TRBV7-2 to TRBJ2-7; D call uncertain. V lost 1 base and J 4 bases, leaving 14 bases between the germline ends. Germline CDR1 is SGHTA and CDR2 is FQGNSA. The CDR3 extends over 15 amino acids.

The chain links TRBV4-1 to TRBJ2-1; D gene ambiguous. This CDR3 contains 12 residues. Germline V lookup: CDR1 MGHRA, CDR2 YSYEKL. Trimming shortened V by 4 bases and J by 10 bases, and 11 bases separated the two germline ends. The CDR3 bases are TGCGCCAGCAGCCGCACCATGGCCGAGCAGTTCTTC. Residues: CASSRTMAEQFF.

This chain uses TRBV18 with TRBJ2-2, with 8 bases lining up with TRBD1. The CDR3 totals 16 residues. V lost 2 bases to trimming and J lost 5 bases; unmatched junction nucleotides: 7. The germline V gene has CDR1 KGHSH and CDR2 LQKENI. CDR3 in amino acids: CASSPGTGPRTGELFF. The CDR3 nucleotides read TGTGCCAGCTCACCAGGGACAGGCCCAAGGACCGGGGAGCTGTTTTTT.

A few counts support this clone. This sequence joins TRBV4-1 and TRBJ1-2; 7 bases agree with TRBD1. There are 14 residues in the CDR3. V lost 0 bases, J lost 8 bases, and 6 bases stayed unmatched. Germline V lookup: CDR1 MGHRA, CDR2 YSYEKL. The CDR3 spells CASSQEGQLWGYTF. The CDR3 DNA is TGCGCCAGCAGCCAAGAGGGACAGCTTTGGGGCTACACCTTC.

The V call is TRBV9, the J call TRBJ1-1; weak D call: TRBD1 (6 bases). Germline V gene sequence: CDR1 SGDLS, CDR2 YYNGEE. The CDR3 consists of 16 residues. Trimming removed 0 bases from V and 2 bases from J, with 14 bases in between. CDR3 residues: CASSVGPGHRNTEAFF. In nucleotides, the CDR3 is TGTGCCAGCAGCGTAGGACCGGGACATCGCAACACTGAAGCTTTCTTT.

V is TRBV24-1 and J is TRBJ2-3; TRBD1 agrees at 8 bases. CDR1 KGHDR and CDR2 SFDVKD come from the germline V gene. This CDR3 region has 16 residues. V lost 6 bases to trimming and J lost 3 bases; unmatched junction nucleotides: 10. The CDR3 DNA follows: TGTGCCACCAGTACAACCGGGACAGGACAGACAGATACGCAGTATTTT. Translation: CATSTTGTGQTDTQYF.

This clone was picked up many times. The CDR3, as DNA: TGCAGCGTTTTGGAAGACTTCTCCTACGAGCAGTACTTC. As protein: CSVLEDFSYEQYF. This chain uses TRBV29-1 with TRBJ2-7; D unclear. The CDR3 spans 13 residues. Trimming removed 5 bases at V and 0 bases at J, with 11 bases between. CDR1 SQVTM and CDR2 ANQGSEA come from the germline V gene.

The CDR3 DNA follows: TGTGCCAGCAGCGTAGAAAATATGGGAAACACCATATATTTT. Translating it yields CASSVENMGNTIYF. The chain carries TRBV9 and TRBJ1-3; D call uncertain. The germline V and J ends were trimmed by 0 bases and 4 bases, with 8 bases remaining between them. This CDR3 comprises 14 residues. Germline-derived CDR1 and CDR2 are SGDLS and YYNGEE.

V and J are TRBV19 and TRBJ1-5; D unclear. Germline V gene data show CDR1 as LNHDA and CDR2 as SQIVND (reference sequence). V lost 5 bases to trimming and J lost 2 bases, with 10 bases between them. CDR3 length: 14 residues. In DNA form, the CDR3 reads TGTGCCAGTAGTGACGAGAGCGGCAATCAGCCCCAGCATTTT. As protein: CASSDESGNQPQHF.

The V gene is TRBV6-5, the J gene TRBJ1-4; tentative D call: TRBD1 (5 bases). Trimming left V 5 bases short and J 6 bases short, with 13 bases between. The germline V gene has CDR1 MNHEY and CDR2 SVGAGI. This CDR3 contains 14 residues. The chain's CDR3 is CASSQGPGHEKLFF. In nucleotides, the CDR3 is TGTGCCAGCAGTCAGGGCCCAGGCCATGAAAAACTGTTTTTT.

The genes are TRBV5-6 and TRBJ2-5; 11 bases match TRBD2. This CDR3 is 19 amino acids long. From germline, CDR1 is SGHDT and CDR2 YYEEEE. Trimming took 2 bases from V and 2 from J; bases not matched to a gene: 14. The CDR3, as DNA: TGTGCCAGCAGCTTAGTGGTTTTGGGACTAGCGGATTCTCAAGAGACCCAGTACTTC. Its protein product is CASSLVVLGLADSQETQYF.